This paragraph covers one T cell receptor (beta chain) sequence. Its antigen is not identified. The data stem from a study of shared clonotypes between healthy human individuals. Overall study findings and caveats: Though the depth was large, rarefaction showed that sorted-subset sequencing was incomplete. Clonotypes that were shared across a few donors made up 4.5% to 5% of naive CD4 clonotypes.

Only in-frame clones appear in the TCRdb table, and some are missing; sequencing was by immunoSEQ multiplex PCR. The data contain 2 million to 2.5 million clones, about nine tenths of them seen just once; the ten biggest clones take up approximately 0.39%. This sequence originates from a young man in good health. Some clones in this sample may be carry-over from other donors' samples. Sequencing was carried out using naive CD4+ T cells from PBMCs. Subset indicated: CD45RA+ positively selected.

DNA for the CDR3: TGTGCCAGCAGTAACTACGTCCTAAACACCGGGGAGCTGTTTTTT. Protein product: CASSNYVLNTGELFF. The chain employs TRBV6-6 and TRBJ2-2, with unresolved D. The CDR3 runs 15 residues. Germline V gene lookup returns CDR1 MNHNY and CDR2 SVGAGI (reference sequence). V was pared by 5 bases and J by 2 bases, with 12 bases between.